Below, 2 T cell receptor beta chains from the same sample are listed, as sequenced in a study of beta chain features in type 1 diabetes. Investigators reverse transcribed all isolated RNA, so they sequenced expressed TCRB transcripts. TCRdb's table, derived via immunoSEQ multiplex PCR, lists solely in-frame clones and lacks some. The sample contains around 150,000 clones, roughly 8.1% of which appear only once. Sequenced: central memory CD4+ T cells from blood. The receptors were gathered from a man aged 18 to 30 in good health.

V gene TRBV27 combines with J gene TRBJ2-1; 8 nucleotides agree with TRBD2. The germline V gene has CDR1 MNHEY and CDR2 SMNVEV (reference sequence). The V segment lost 5 bases and the J segment 4 bases; nucleotides outside the gene matches: 7. The CDR3 is 15 residues long. The CDR3 sequence: CASSKAGGQYNEQFF. The CDR3 nucleotides are TGTGCCAGCAGTAAGGCGGGGGGCCAGTACAATGAGCAGTTCTTC.

V usage is TRBV2 and J usage is TRBJ1-1; D call uncertain. CDR3 length equals 13 residues. Trimming shortened V by 6 bases and J by 3 bases, and 11 bases separated the two germline ends. Germline assignment: CDR1 SNHLY and CDR2 FYNNEI. This CDR3 is CASRTGRYTEAFF. For the CDR3, the DNA is TGTGCCAGCAGAACGGGGAGGTACACTGAAGCTTTCTTT.